This T cell receptor beta chain derives from a study of blood T cell repertoires in COVID-19 (TCRdb year 2020). Notes on the research overall: Collaborator samples came from the United States, Italy and Spain and covered acute and convalescent phases of COVID-19. Nearly every sample came with metadata listing a de-identified subject ID, COVID-19 status, age in years and sex. Where HLA class I and class II types were available, the types were taken from metadata supplied by the sample provider, not from assay-based typing. The samples were drawn from the first 160 participants of the ongoing ImmuneRACE study and from more than 1,000 subjects provided by 6 global collaborators. The prospective study material was composed of cDNA or gDNA derived from T cells, B-cell-depleted T cells, or PBMCs. The repertoires were released in a freely available public database intended as a resource for research on the immune response to SARS-CoV-2. Deeply sampled blood TCRbeta repertoires from subjects exposed to, actively infected with, or recovered from COVID-19 were included in the dataset.

In the prospective study, participants were about 18 to 89 years old, resided in 20 to 30 geographic areas of the United States, and were enrolled through a virtual design. Cohort assignment in the prospective study relied on participant-reported clinical history from a screening survey and a study questionnaire. Recovered participants in ImmuneRACE Cohort 3 were defined by two consecutive negative NP/OP PCR tests, clearance by a healthcare professional, or resolution of symptoms. Each participant in the prospective study had whole blood, serum and a nasopharyngeal or oropharyngeal swab collected by mobile phlebotomists. Additional blood draws and questionnaires over an approximately 2-month period could optionally be provided by prospective study participants. Before DNA extraction, blood samples from the prospective study were shipped at room temperature or frozen. TCRbeta CDR3 regions were amplified from genomic DNA by means of the immunoSEQ Assay, a bias-controlled multiplex PCR. The authors' pipeline ran thus. Within the assay, amplification of reference gene primers was used to estimate how many nucleated cells each sample contained. To quantify the absolute abundance of each unique TCRbeta CDR3 rearrangement, sequence reads were collapsed and filtered. For each sample, productive Simpson clonality was calculated as the square root of Simpson's diversity index across productive rearrangements. TCRdb mirrors the immuneACCESS table, restricted to in-frame sequences. Some clones are absent from its copies; in checked studies, under half trace to an unresolved V gene, and the reason for the others is unknown. The D gene and trimming were derived from the DNA, and the V and J assignments and clone size from that table. The sample table holds about 280,000 clones, of which approximately 91% were seen once. Together, the top ten hold approximately 1% of the sample.

This clone was seen only once. What antigen it recognizes has not been identified. No much larger clone exists at a distance of one base, and base qualities are not known. Overall study outcomes, separate from this receptor: How much clinical and demographic metadata was included differed by source and by participant, and the metadata was provided uncurated.

The CDR3 starts with the cysteine, ends with the phenylalanine, and has 13 residues. Only the CDR3 part of the read is kept: 39 bases, read in frame from the first base. Trimming at the junction amounts to 3 bases on V and 3 bases on J, and the germline ends lie 9 bases apart. This chain joins TRBV12-3 or TRBV12-4 to TRBJ2-7; the D segment could be TRBD2, given 5 matching bases. The sample consisted of PBMCs or T cells enriched from blood (not recorded which). The receptor's source is a woman aged 25 to 39 who had recovered from COVID-19. The DNA sequence is as follows: TGTGCCAGCAGTTTGGACTCCTACTACGAGCAGTACTTC. Its translation is CASSLDSYYEQYF.